The 14 T cell receptor beta chains below all came from one sample that was sequenced in a study of T-cell reconstitution after alpha-beta-depleted transplantation in children. Preparing the TCRbeta library involved the use of unique molecular identifiers. A single record per CDR3 protein comes from TCRdb applying MiXCR to the PCR reads. The data contain about 200,000 distinct CDR3 sequences, around 7% of them singletons. The sample here was PBMCs, taken before TCRalphabeta/CD19-depleted stem cell transplant. The receptors were gathered from a boy between 2 and 10 years old with acute lymphoblastic leukemia, due to receive a stem cell transplant.

Ten or more counts support this clonotype. CDR3 nucleotides: TGTGCCAGCAGTCGACATGGATTTTACACTGAAGCTTTCTTT. It is translated as CASSRHGFYTEAFF. The chain has TRBV12-3 or TRBV12-4 and TRBJ1-1; D is unclear. The CDR3 consists of 14 residues. V lost 5 bases and J lost 3, with 13 bases in between.

This clonotype was counted a few times. The chain couples TRBV6-5 to TRBJ2-7; 7 positions agree with TRBD2. The CDR3 is 14 residues long. CDR1 MNHEY and CDR2 SVGAGI come from the germline V gene. The ends lost 4 bases at V and 2 bases at J; junction bases unmatched: 5. The CDR3 sequence: CASSLASGPYEQYF. The CDR3 bases are TGTGCCAGCAGTTTAGCTAGCGGACCCTACGAGCAGTACTTC.

This clonotype was counted ten times or more. J is TRBJ2-1 and V is TRBV28; 7 bases map to TRBD2. This CDR3 has 15 residues. Trimming at V came to 8 bases and at J to 4 bases, leaving 11 bases not matched to a gene. CDR1 MDHEN and CDR2 SYDVKM come from the germline V gene. The CDR3 protein is CASPPSSSGYNEQFF. The CDR3 DNA follows: TGTGCCAGCCCTCCATCGTCTAGCGGATACAATGAGCAGTTCTTC.

In this sample, this clonotype turned up many times. The rearrangement uses TRBV9 and TRBJ1-3; tentative D call: TRBD1 (6 bases). The CDR3 contains 14 residues. Germline CDR1 and CDR2: SGDLS and YYNGEE. V was trimmed by 4 bases and J by 3 bases, leaving 11 bases between them. In DNA form, the CDR3 reads TGTGCCAGCAGCACGACAGGATATGGAAACACCATATATTTT. Amino acids: CASSTTGYGNTIYF.

In its sample, this clonotype was seen a few times. This chain connects TRBV5-1 to TRBJ2-7, with 8 bases fitting TRBD2. There are 14 residues in the CDR3. Per the germline V gene, CDR1 is SGHRS and CDR2 is YFSETQ. Unmatched junction bases numbered 11, after V lost 5 bases and J lost 7 bases. The DNA for the CDR3 is TGCGCCAGCAGTCGGCAGGTATTAGCGGGGGAGCAGTACTTC. Its protein product is CASSRQVLAGEQYF.

This clonotype appeared many times. CDR3 sequence: CASSSDGRYEQFF. In DNA, the CDR3 is TGTGCCAGCAGTTCGGACGGGAGATATGAGCAGTTCTTC. The gene calls are TRBV6-5 and TRBJ2-1; maybe TRBD2 (6 bases). Trimming removed 4 bases from V and 8 bases from J, with 12 bases in between. This CDR3 has 13 residues. Germline assignment: CDR1 MNHEY and CDR2 SVGAGI.

This clonotype showed up many times. The chain couples TRBV7-9 to TRBJ2-3; a possible D gene is TRBD2 (5 bases). The V and J ends lost 5 bases and 1 base respectively, with 19 bases between them. Germline CDR1 and CDR2: SEHNR and FQNEAQ (reference sequence). This CDR3 region has 17 residues. DNA of the CDR3: TGTGCCAGCAGCGGAACCCCGGCCGGAGGTCGCACAGATACGCAGTATTTT. Its translation: CASSGTPAGGRTDTQYF.

Remarks on this clonotype: A read error is possible here, since a much larger clone lies one base away. The V call is TRBV5-4, the J call TRBJ2-1; 8 bases map to TRBD2. The CDR3 is made up of 15 amino acids. Germline assignment: CDR1 SGHNT and CDR2 YYREEE (reference sequence). CDR3 sequence reads: CATSFSGNSYNEQFF. The CDR3 bases are TGTGCCACCAGCTTTAGCGGGAATTCATACAATGAGCAGTTCTTC.

This clonotype was picked up a small number of times. The chain uses TRBV18 and TRBJ2-2; perhaps TRBD1 as D (5 bases). The CDR3 runs 13 residues. Trimming pared 3 bases from V and 5 bases from J, leaving 7 bases between. Germline CDR1 reads KGHSH; CDR2 reads LQKENI. The DNA of the CDR3 is TGTGCCAGCTCACCTCCAGGGACCGGGGAGCTGTTTTTT. Translated, it gives CASSPPGTGELFF.

This clonotype appeared a few times. The CDR3 region has the DNA TGTGCCAGCAGTTTTCCGACGAACACCATATATTTT. Residues: CASSFPTNTIYF. This chain links TRBV12-3 or TRBV12-4 with TRBJ1-3; D call uncertain. V was pared by 3 bases and J by 7 bases, with 7 bases between. The CDR3 is 12 amino acids.

This clonotype came up a few times. The chain employs TRBV9 and TRBJ2-1, with a tentative D call TRBD1 (6 bases). Trimming took 4 bases from V and 12 from J, leaving 20 bases between them. The CDR3 totals 14 residues. CDR1 and CDR2 from the germline V gene are SGDLS and YYNGEE. The CDR3 reads CASSSPHWGPMQFF. As DNA, the CDR3 is TGTGCCAGCAGCTCCCCCCACTGGGGGCCCATGCAGTTCTTC.

This clonotype appeared a few times. V usage is TRBV27 and J usage is TRBJ2-6; a weak D match, TRBD1 (5 bases). From germline, CDR1 is MNHEY and CDR2 SMNVEV (reference sequence). Trimming stripped 6 bases from V and 0 bases from J, with 9 bases between. This CDR3 region has 15 residues. Here the CDR3 reads CASSPRGSGANVLTF. CDR3 sequence (DNA): TGTGCCAGCAGCCCAAGGGGCTCTGGGGCCAACGTCCTGACTTTC.

The chain combines TRBV11-2 with TRBJ2-1; 10 bases agree with TRBD2. With 5 bases clipped from V and 6 bases from J, the junction kept 16 bases outside the gene matches. The CDR3 loop spans 18 amino acids. From germline, CDR1 is SGHAT and CDR2 FQNNGV. The CDR3 bases are TGTGCCAGCAGCCCTCTAGCGGGAGCTGGTTTAGGTAGCAATGAGCAGTTCTTC. This gives the protein CASSPLAGAGLGSNEQFF.

This clonotype was seen only a few times. J is TRBJ2-1 and V is TRBV3-1; possible D gene TRBD1, 6 bases. The ends were cut back, 9 bases at V and 0 bases at J, with 12 bases in the middle. The CDR3 sequence is 14 residues long. CDR1 is LGHDT and CDR2 is YNNKEL in the germline V gene (reference sequence). The CDR3 coding sequence is TGTGCCAGGGGGCAGGGGTCCTCCTACAATGAGCAGTTCTTC. The encoded protein is CARGQGSSYNEQFF.